The 5 T cell receptor beta chains listed next were all sequenced from one sample in a study of early T cells in non-severe SARS-CoV-2 infection. A single record per CDR3 protein comes from TCRdb applying MiXCR to the 5' RACE reads. The data hold fewer than 80,000 distinct CDR3 sequences, with roughly an eighth observed a single time. The sequenced sample was whole blood. The receptors originated from an adult who was a healthcare worker with PCR-confirmed SARS-CoV-2 infection or an uninfected control (not recorded which).

The chain uses TRBV20-1 and TRBJ2-7; 7 nucleotides match TRBD2. V gave up 0 bases and J gave up 2 bases; unmatched junction bases: 7. CDR3 length: 15 amino acids. Germline V gene lookup returns CDR1 DFQATT and CDR2 SNEGSKA (reference sequence). The CDR3 is CSARDRGGSPYEQYF. DNA of the CDR3: TGCAGTGCTAGAGATCGGGGCGGGAGCCCCTACGAGCAGTACTTC.

This clonotype was recorded a few times. The genes are TRBV11-2 and TRBJ2-7; 8 bases line up with TRBD2. The trim removed 3 bases at V and 5 bases at J, leaving 3 bases unmatched. The CDR3 is 13 residues long. The V gene's germline CDR1 is SGHAT and CDR2 FQNNGV. CDR3 sequence (DNA): TGTGCCAGCAGCTTCGGGAGGGAAAACGAGCAGTACTTC. Amino acids: CASSFGRENEQYF. Based on the CDR3 plus reference TRBV11-2 and TRBJ2-7, the full variable domain is EAGVAQSPRYKIIEKRQSVAFWCNPISGHATLYWYQQILGQGPKLLIQFQNNGVVDDSQLPKDRFSAERLKGVDSTLKIQPAKLEDSAVYLCASSFGRENEQYFGPGTRLTVT.

The chain uses TRBV28 and TRBJ1-1; weak D call: TRBD1 (6 bases). CDR1 and CDR2 from the germline V gene are MDHEN and SYDVKM. Trimming left V 3 bases short and J 2 bases short, with 13 bases between. CDR3 size: 15 residues. CDR3 coding DNA: TGTGCCAGCAGTTTGCTGGGGGCGGGAAACACTGAAGCTTTCTTT. Translation: CASSLLGAGNTEAFF.

This clonotype was found many times. The J gene is TRBJ1-5, the V gene TRBV11-2, with D uncertain. Per germline, CDR1 SGHAT and CDR2 FQNNGV. CDR3 length: 13 residues. V was shortened by 0 bases and J by 7 bases, with 7 bases between the two germline ends. DNA of the CDR3: TGTGCCAGCAGCTTAGATCGGAGGCAGCCCCAGCATTTT. Its translation: CASSLDRRQPQHF.

This clonotype was counted many times. The genes are TRBV18 and TRBJ2-1; 9 bases map to TRBD2. The junction had 10 bases not matched to a gene; V was cut back by 3 bases and J by 4 bases. There are 17 residues in the CDR3. The germline CDR1 and CDR2 sequences are KGHSH and LQKENI. The CDR3 bases are TGTGCCAGCTCACCCCCAAAAATAGCGGGGGTTTACAATGAGCAGTTCTTC. This translates into CASSPPKIAGVYNEQFF.